This TCR beta chain appears in the sequencing data of a study of shared clonotypes between healthy human individuals. Overall study results and limits: Sampling used blood alone; tissue repertoires probably differ.

CDR1 and CDR2 from the germline V gene are MNHEY and SVGAGI. Trimming shortened V by 6 bases and J by 9 bases, and 15 bases separated the two germline ends. CDR3 length: 14 amino acids. Comments on this clone: The antigen is not known.

Libraries were prepared by immunoSEQ multiplex PCR; TCRdb keeps only in-frame clonotypes and omits some of them. Of roughly 1,500,000 clones listed, 95% to 99% are singletons. The sequence derives from a man aged 25-45 years in good health. Sequenced: naive CD4+ T cells sorted from blood. Indicated subset: CD45RA+ positively selected. V is TRBV6-5 and J is TRBJ2-6, with D perhaps matching TRBD1 (6 bases). CDR3 sequence (DNA): TGTGCCAGCAGCCTAGGACAGCTAAACAACGTCCTGACTTTC. Protein sequence: CASSLGQLNNVLTF.